The 15 T cell receptor beta chains below come from one sample, sequenced in a study of cytomegalovirus exposure and HLA in healthy donors. 13 Jbeta primers and 60 Vbeta primers were used for the PCR. Assay: immunoSEQ multiplex PCR; the TCRdb copy retains only in-frame clones and omits some. The sample consists of over 200,000 clones, 70% to 80% of them appearing once. Sequencing used PBMCs. Source of these receptors: a woman aged 25 to 45 in good health and CMV-seronegative.

Comment on this clone: Germline is not matched at one junction end, which may reflect a read error. V and J are TRBV7-3 and TRBJ2-7; a weak D match, TRBD1 (6 bases). CDR3 size: 16 residues. Looked up from germline, CDR1 is SGHTA and CDR2 is FQGTGA. CDR3 in DNA: TGTTCCAGCAGCTTAATGGGGACAACCAGCTCCTACGAGCAGTACTTC. Protein product: CSSSLMGTTSSYEQYF. The entire variable domain, with the rest obtained from reference TRBV7-3 and TRBJ2-7, is as follows: GAGVSQTPSNKVTEKGKYVELRCDPISGHTALYWYRQSLGQGPEFLIYFQGTGAADDSGLPNDRFFAVRPEGSVSTLKIQRTERGDSAVYLCSSSLMGTTSSYEQYFGPGTRLTVT.

V gene TRBV29-1 combines with J gene TRBJ1-2, with 12 bases lining up with TRBD1. This CDR3 is 14 amino acids long. The V segment lost 6 bases and the J segment 4 bases; nucleotides outside the gene matches: 6. CDR1 and CDR2 from the germline V gene are SQVTM and ANQGSEA. CDR3 in amino acids: CSVSGTGGSYGYTF. The CDR3 bases are TGCAGCGTGTCCGGGACAGGGGGCTCCTATGGCTACACCTTC.

The table lists this clone with a few counts. In the same sample, other DNA sequences code for this CDR3. This sequence joins TRBV5-4 and TRBJ2-5; the match to TRBD2 covers 8 bases. This CDR3 region has 14 residues. CDR1 and CDR2 from the germline V gene are SGHNT and YYREEE (reference sequence). V shed 4 bases, J shed 5 bases, and the junction held 7 bases outside the gene matches. CDR3 sequence reads: CASSPGGPSETQYF. Written as DNA, the CDR3 is TGTGCCAGCAGCCCGGGGGGGCCTTCGGAGACCCAGTACTTC.

This chain uses TRBV5-1 with TRBJ2-5; D is perhaps TRBD2 (6 bases). V shed 0 bases and J shed 0 bases, with 18 bases lying between them. The CDR3 has 18 residues. Per germline, CDR1 SGHRS and CDR2 YFSETQ. The CDR3 DNA is TGCGCCAGCAGCTTGGGAGGCATAGGCGGGACCTACCAAGAGACCCAGTACTTC. As protein: CASSLGGIGGTYQETQYF.

This clone showed up just a few times. The chain has TRBV7-2 and TRBJ2-2; the match to TRBD1 covers 10 bases. The V and J ends lost 5 bases and 9 bases, in that order; junction bases with no gene match: 9. The CDR3 runs to 15 residues. Per germline, CDR1 SGHTA and CDR2 FQGNSA. This CDR3 is CASSDRDRGWRELFF. CDR3 nucleotide sequence: TGTGCCAGCAGCGACCGGGACAGGGGCTGGCGGGAGCTGTTTTTT.

The chain joins TRBV27 to TRBJ1-3; TRBD1 is a possible D gene (6 bases). The CDR3 is 14 residues long. V lost 6 bases to trimming and J lost 4 bases, with 13 bases between them. Germline V CDR1 and CDR2: MNHEY, SMNVEV (reference sequence). The chain's CDR3 is CASRPEGHGNTIYF. CDR3 bases: TGTGCCAGCAGGCCCGAGGGACACGGAAACACCATATATTTT.

This clone was picked up a small number of times. The rearrangement joins TRBV7-9 to TRBJ2-5; 8 nucleotides line up with TRBD1. Trimming cost V 5 bases and J 4 bases; bases outside gene matches: 12. This CDR3 spans 16 amino acids. Germline CDR1 and CDR2: SEHNR and FQNEAQ (reference sequence). In nucleotides, the CDR3 is TGTGCCAGCAGCAGGACAGGGATTGACTTACGAGAGACCCAGTACTTC. It is translated as CASSRTGIDLRETQYF.

This chain connects TRBV7-3 to TRBJ2-1, with D tentatively TRBD2 (6 bases). Deletions cut 3 bases from V and 7 bases from J, with 7 bases between. The CDR3 runs to 12 residues. From germline, CDR1 is SGHTA and CDR2 FQGTGA. CDR3 sequence: CASSFAGNEQFF. DNA for the CDR3: TGTGCCAGCAGCTTCGCGGGGAATGAGCAGTTCTTC. Supplemented by reference TRBV7-3 and TRBJ2-1, the full variable domain reads GAGVSQTPSNKVTEKGKYVELRCDPISGHTALYWYRQSLGQGPEFLIYFQGTGAADDSGLPNDRFFAVRPEGSVSTLKIQRTERGDSAVYLCASSFAGNEQFFGPGTRLTVL.

This clone showed up just once. The J gene is TRBJ1-4, the V gene TRBV6-5; TRBD1 agrees at 8 bases. Germline CDR1 MNHEY, CDR2 SVGAGI. This CDR3 spans 14 amino acids. Unmatched junction bases numbered 6, after V lost 6 bases and J lost 6 bases. CDR3 amino acids: CASSTGGGYEKLFF. The CDR3 DNA reads as TGTGCCAGCAGCACAGGGGGGGGTTATGAAAAACTGTTTTTT.

The chain couples TRBV6-5 to TRBJ2-1; perhaps TRBD1 as D (5 bases). Looked up from germline, CDR1 is MNHEY and CDR2 is SVGAGI. The CDR3 totals 14 residues. The V and J ends lost 2 bases and 7 bases respectively, with 12 bases between them. The CDR3 region is CASSYRGVRNEQFF. CDR3 nucleotides: TGTGCCAGCAGTTACAGGGGTGTCAGGAATGAGCAGTTCTTC.

V and J are TRBV9 and TRBJ2-7; D not resolved. This CDR3 comprises 14 residues. V was trimmed by 4 bases and J by 7 bases, leaving 18 bases between them. Germline V gives CDR1 SGDLS, CDR2 YYNGEE. The CDR3 sequence: CASSKTPYVLEQYF. The CDR3 DNA sequence: TGTGCCAGCAGCAAAACCCCCTACGTTCTGGAGCAGTACTTC.

This sequence joins TRBV4-2 and TRBJ1-2, with D possibly matching TRBD1 (5 bases). The CDR3 covers 15 residues. Germline V gives CDR1 LGHNA, CDR2 YNFKEQ. Trimming removed 0 bases at V and 4 bases at J, with 12 bases between. The CDR3 DNA reads as TGTGCCAGCAGCCAAGATGAAGGGGCTGGCTATGGCTACACCTTC. Translation gives CASSQDEGAGYGYTF.

The chain links TRBV19 to TRBJ2-2, with D tentatively TRBD1 (6 bases). V was shortened by 6 bases and J by 3 bases, with 11 bases between the two germline ends. The germline gives CDR1 LNHDA, CDR2 SQIVND (reference sequence). This CDR3 spans 14 amino acids. The CDR3 DNA is TGTGCCAGTAGCAGACAGGCCTACACCGGGGAGCTGTTTTTT. This encodes CASSRQAYTGELFF.

V is TRBV18 and J is TRBJ1-2, with D possibly TRBD1 on 5 matching bases. With 3 bases removed from V and 4 bases from J, the gap between germline ends came to 15 bases. Per germline, CDR1 KGHSH and CDR2 LQKENI. CDR3 length: 15 residues. This CDR3 is CASSPSTGGRYGYTF. The CDR3 DNA follows: TGTGCCAGCTCACCCTCTACAGGCGGTCGCTATGGCTACACCTTC. Drawing the rest from reference TRBV18 and TRBJ1-2, the complete variable domain is NAGVMQNPRHLVRRRGQEARLRCSPMKGHSHVYWYRQLPEEGLKFMVYLQKENIIDESGMPKERFSAEFPKEGPSILRIQQVVRGDSAAYFCASSPSTGGRYGYTFGSGTRLTVV.

V is TRBV5-1 and J is TRBJ1-5; weak D call: TRBD1 (6 bases). V was pared by 0 bases and J by 6 bases, with 13 bases between. There are 15 residues in the CDR3. The germline gives CDR1 SGHRS, CDR2 YFSETQ. The CDR3 DNA reads as TGCGCCAGCAGCTTGGAGGGGGGGTCTAGTCAGCCCCAGCATTTT. It specifies CASSLEGGSSQPQHF. Drawing the rest from reference TRBV5-1 and TRBJ1-5, the complete variable domain is KAGVTQTPRYLIKTRGQQVTLSCSPISGHRSVSWYQQTPGQGLQFLFEYFSETQRNKGNFPGRFSGRQFSNSRSEMNVSTLELGDSALYLCASSLEGGSSQPQHFGDGTRLSIL.